These 13 T cell receptor beta chains originate from one sample sequenced in a study of CD8+CD57+ T cells in acquired aplastic anemia. CDR3 and TCR beta VDJ profiling relied on a genomic DNA template. TCRdb itself ran the reads through MiXCR, one entry per CDR3 protein. The sample has about 200,000 distinct CDR3 sequences, approximately 65% seen once. All sequencing subjects had displayed CD8+CD57+ cell expansion on flow cytometry. The source material was sorted CD4+, CD8+, or CD8+CD57+ T cells (not recorded which) from PBMCs. The receptors were sampled from a human donor with aplastic anemia.

This clonotype was recorded at least ten times. The chain employs TRBV19 and TRBJ1-5; 8 positions match TRBD1. The CDR3 loop spans 17 amino acids. Germline V lookup: CDR1 LNHDA, CDR2 SQIVND (reference sequence). The junction had 6 bases not matched to a gene; V was cut back by 0 bases and J by 2 bases. The CDR3, as DNA: TGTGCCAGTAGTATAGATGTATTGGACAGGGGCAATCAGCCCCAGCATTTT. Amino acid sequence: CASSIDVLDRGNQPQHF.

The V gene is TRBV20-1, the J gene TRBJ1-5, with D perhaps TRBD1 (5 bases). CDR1 and CDR2 (germline): DFQATT, SNEGSKA (reference sequence). The CDR3 totals 14 residues. V gave up 1 base and J gave up 4 bases, with 11 bases separating them. The CDR3 DNA reads as TGCAGTGCTAGAGTTTGGGGGGGGAATCAGCCCCAGCATTTT. Its protein is CSARVWGGNQPQHF.

Only one count was recorded for this clonotype. The V call is TRBV2, the J call TRBJ2-3; no definite D call. The germline V and J ends were trimmed by 3 bases and 2 bases, with 9 bases remaining between them. CDR3 size: 14 residues. Germline CDR1 reads SNHLY; CDR2 reads FYNNEI. In DNA, the CDR3 is TGTGCCAGCAGTGAGTTCCAGTCCACAGATACGCAGTATTTT. Encoded protein: CASSEFQSTDTQYF.

The rearrangement joins TRBV19 to TRBJ2-2; 11 positions agree with TRBD2. The CDR3 extends over 15 amino acids. Germline V lookup: CDR1 LNHDA, CDR2 SQIVND (reference sequence). With V trimmed by 10 bases and J by 1 base, 5 bases remained unmatched. The CDR3 loop is CATLGLAVNTGELFF. In DNA, the CDR3 is TGTGCCACTCTGGGACTAGCGGTGAACACCGGGGAGCTGTTTTTT. Looking up the rest from reference TRBV19 and TRBJ2-2 gives the full variable domain: DGGITQSPKYLFRKEGQNVTLSCEQNLNHDAMYWYRQDPGQGLRLIYYSQIVNDFQKGDIAEGYSVSREKKESFPLTVTSAQKNPTAFYLCATLGLAVNTGELFFGEGSRLTVL.

This rearrangement joins TRBV20-1 to TRBJ2-5; D unclear. The CDR3 is 13 residues long. Looked up from germline, CDR1 is DFQATT and CDR2 is SNEGSKA (reference sequence). The V end was cut by 0 bases, the J end by 5 bases, with 10 bases between. For the CDR3, the DNA is TGCAGTGCTAGAGACCCCAGAGCGGAGACCCAGTACTTC. Its protein is CSARDPRAETQYF.

CDR3: CATSDPSEGAASGSANTGELFF. The CDR3 nucleotides are TGTGCCACCAGTGATCCCAGCGAGGGGGCGGCTAGCGGGAGCGCGAACACCGGGGAGCTGTTTTTT. V and J are TRBV24-1 and TRBJ2-2; 10 bases map to TRBD2. The ends lost 3 bases at V and 0 bases at J; junction bases unmatched: 18. Germline V gives CDR1 KGHDR, CDR2 SFDVKD. The CDR3 extends over 22 amino acids.

This clonotype was found a few times. This chain connects TRBV24-1 to TRBJ2-2, with 8 nucleotides matching TRBD1. Germline lookup yields CDR1 KGHDR and CDR2 SFDVKD. The CDR3 is made up of 14 amino acids. J was trimmed by 7 bases and V by 12 bases; bases with no gene match: 12. The DNA of the CDR3 is TGTGCCTCCGACAGGGGCCTAGAGGGCGGGGAGCTGTTTTTT. It specifies CASDRGLEGGELFF.

The V gene is TRBV5-1, the J gene TRBJ2-3; D uncertain. V was shortened by 4 bases and J by 1 base, with 25 bases between the two germline ends. Germline V gives CDR1 SGHRS, CDR2 YFSETQ. This CDR3 has 19 residues. In DNA, the CDR3 is TGCGCCAGCAGCCGGAGTGGGCTCAAGGGCTTAGAAGGCACAGATACGCAGTATTTT. Translated: CASSRSGLKGLEGTDTQYF.

This sequence joins TRBV19 and TRBJ2-5, with a weak D call TRBD1 (7 bases). The length of the CDR3 is 14 residues. Trimming stripped 6 bases from V and 5 bases from J, with 16 bases between. CDR1 is LNHDA and CDR2 is SQIVND in the germline V gene (reference sequence). CDR3 sequence: CASSTRGEWETQYF. The CDR3 coding sequence is TGTGCCAGTAGCACCAGGGGGGAGTGGGAGACCCAGTACTTC.

This sequence joins TRBV5-1 and TRBJ2-3; D is unclear. The germline V and J ends were trimmed by 2 bases and 0 bases, with 7 bases remaining between them. The CDR3 has 14 residues. Germline CDR1 is SGHRS and CDR2 is YFSETQ. CDR3: CASSLTASTDTQYF. For the CDR3, the DNA is TGCGCCAGCAGCTTAACGGCTAGCACAGATACGCAGTATTTT.

The chain links TRBV5-1 to TRBJ1-3; D is unresolved. There are 16 residues in the CDR3. Germline V gene sequence: CDR1 SGHRS, CDR2 YFSETQ. V lost 0 bases to trimming and J lost 2 bases, with 12 bases between them. For the CDR3, the DNA is TGCGCCAGCAGCTTGGTAGCGTCAAATCCTGGAAACACCATATATTTT. This translates into CASSLVASNPGNTIYF.

This clonotype was detected a few times. CDR3 DNA: TGTGCCAGCAGCCAAATACAGGGGCCATACTCTGGAAACACCATATATTTT. Translating gives CASSQIQGPYSGNTIYF. V gene TRBV14 combines with J gene TRBJ1-3, with TRBD1 matching over 7 bases. V shed 2 bases and J 0 bases; nucleotides not matched to a gene: 7. This CDR3 comprises 17 residues. Germline assignment: CDR1 SGHDN and CDR2 FVKESK. The whole variable domain, filled in from reference TRBV14 and TRBJ1-3, reads EAGVTQFPSHSVIEKGQTVTLRCDPISGHDNLYWYRRVMGKEIKFLLHFVKESKQDESGMPNNRFLAERTGGTYSTLKVQPAELEDSGVYFCASSQIQGPYSGNTIYFGEGSWLTVV.

The rearrangement joins TRBV14 to TRBJ2-1, with 9 bases matching TRBD2. The germline gives CDR1 SGHDN, CDR2 FVKESK. The CDR3 covers 16 residues. V was clipped by 0 bases and J by 7 bases; unmatched bases: 7. CDR3 residues: CASSQERAGGKNEQFF. The CDR3 DNA is TGTGCCAGCAGCCAAGAAAGAGCGGGAGGTAAGAATGAGCAGTTCTTC.